The next 9 T cell receptor beta chains were all read from a single sample in a study of blood T cell repertoires in COVID-19. Clones were read by immunoSEQ multiplex PCR, and TCRdb kept only the in-frame ones, dropping some. The table has fewer than 250,000 clones, 88% seen once. The sample was peripheral blood. The receptors here all came from a woman aged 55-70 years with acute or convalescent COVID-19.

V usage is TRBV10-1 and J usage is TRBJ2-7; D not certain. CDR1 and CDR2 (germline): WNHNN, SYGVQD (reference sequence). Trimming pared 4 bases from V and 0 bases from J, leaving 7 bases between. This CDR3 region has 13 residues. CDR3 nucleotide sequence: TGCGCCAGCAGTGTCCGAGGCTCCTACGAGCAGTACTTC. Residues: CASSVRGSYEQYF.

The chain couples TRBV29-1 to TRBJ1-2, with TRBD1 identical over 7 bases. Germline V gives CDR1 SQVTM, CDR2 ANQGSEA. This CDR3 comprises 14 residues. CDR3 DNA sequence: TGCAGAGCGTTCGTCGACAGGGATGACTATGGCTACACCTTC. Residues: CRAFVDRDDYGYTF.

The chain is built from TRBV2 and TRBJ1-1, with 7 bases that match TRBD1. In germline, CDR1 is SNHLY, CDR2 FYNNEI. The J segment lost 5 bases and the V segment lost 10 bases, leaving 10 bases of the junction unmatched. The CDR3 extends over 13 amino acids. CDR3 sequence: CATLPQTGTEAFF. CDR3 DNA: TGTGCCACCTTGCCCCAGACAGGGACTGAAGCTTTCTTT.

The V gene is TRBV19, the J gene TRBJ2-5, with TRBD2 matching over 14 bases. Unmatched junction bases numbered 9, after V lost 7 bases and J lost 5 bases. Germline CDR1 is LNHDA and CDR2 is SQIVND (reference sequence). CDR3 length: 16 residues. The CDR3 is CASTPGLAGVSETQYF. The CDR3 DNA reads as TGTGCCAGTACCCCGGGACTAGCGGGGGTAAGCGAGACCCAGTACTTC.

The genes are TRBV6-5 and TRBJ1-4; D call uncertain. V lost 5 bases, J lost 2 bases, and 9 bases lay in between. CDR1 MNHEY and CDR2 SVGAGI come from the germline V gene. The CDR3 is made up of 14 amino acids. This chain's CDR3 is CASSPDWTNEKLFF. Here the CDR3 DNA reads TGTGCCAGCAGTCCCGACTGGACTAATGAAAAACTGTTTTTT.

This chain links TRBV11-2 with TRBJ2-7, with TRBD2 identical over 12 bases. Germline CDR1 SGHAT, CDR2 FQNNGV. This CDR3 is 16 amino acids long. Unmatched junction bases numbered 5, after V lost 1 base and J lost 4 bases. The CDR3, as DNA: TGTGCCAGCAGCTTAGGGACTAGCGGGGATCTTTACGAGCAGTACTTC. As protein: CASSLGTSGDLYEQYF.

The V gene is TRBV19, the J gene TRBJ2-7; possibly TRBD1 for D (6 bases). The V gene lost 6 bases and the J gene lost 2 bases, with 14 bases spanning the gap. CDR3 size: 14 residues. Germline V lookup: CDR1 LNHDA, CDR2 SQIVND (reference sequence). The CDR3 nucleotides are TGTGCCAGTAGCACGACAGGTTTACCCTACGAGCAGTACTTC. Amino acid sequence: CASSTTGLPYEQYF.

This rearrangement joins TRBV12-3 or TRBV12-4 to TRBJ2-7, with a possible D match to TRBD2 (5 bases). The CDR3 totals 12 residues. V lost 6 bases to trimming and J lost 2 bases, with 8 bases between them. Here the CDR3 reads CASSAGTYEQYF. CDR3 DNA sequence: TGTGCCAGCAGCGCCGGGACCTACGAGCAGTACTTC.

The chain has TRBV30 and TRBJ1-2, with D possibly matching TRBD1 (5 bases). The CDR3 is made up of 13 amino acids. The germline V gene has CDR1 GTSNPN and CDR2 SVGIG (reference sequence). The V end was cut by 0 bases, the J end by 5 bases, with 10 bases between. CDR3 protein: CAWSVNKGYGYTF. DNA for the CDR3: TGTGCCTGGAGTGTCAATAAGGGGTATGGCTACACCTTC.